The entry that follows covers one T cell receptor (beta chain) sequence. Its target is unknown. This CDR3 contains 14 residues. V trimming: 2 bases; J trimming: 4 bases; junction bases outside the gene matches: 5. CDR1 and CDR2 from the germline V gene are SGHTA and FQGTGA. HIV-positive participants were all treated in the United States. The entry originates in a study of long-term antiretroviral therapy in people with HIV. Study-wide findings and caveats: ART was followed by higher diversity that remained below transplant donor controls.

The assay, immunoSEQ v3.0, was run at survey level. Sequencing used immunoSEQ multiplex PCR; TCRdb keeps in-frame clones, though not all of them. The sample has 48,000 or so clones, about 81% seen once; the top ten hold approximately 3%. The chain combines TRBV7-3 with TRBJ2-7; TRBD1 agrees at 7 bases. The source of this sequence is a young woman with HIV. The source material was unsorted PBMCs, sampled 0.8 years after starting antiretroviral therapy. The CDR3 sequence is CASSLRATGYEQYF. CDR3 DNA sequence: TGTGCCAGCAGCTTACGTGCGACAGGGTACGAGCAGTACTTC. The whole variable domain, filled in from reference TRBV7-3 and TRBJ2-7, reads GAGVSQTPSNKVTEKGKYVELRCDPISGHTALYWYRQSLGQGPEFLIYFQGTGAADDSGLPNDRFFAVRPEGSVSTLKIQRTERGDSAVYLCASSLRATGYEQYFGPGTRLTVT.